This T cell receptor (beta chain) was observed in a study of shared clonotypes between healthy human individuals. General study points: Donors were few, which limited the genetic and exposure-history diversity represented. A handful of donors held 5% to 5.5% of naive CD4 clonotypes in common. The generation probabilities recorded for non-shared clonotypes fell below those of clonotypes shared by all four donors. Memory subsets generally showed smaller estimated richness than naive subsets did.

The CDR3 totals 13 residues. Germline V gene sequence: CDR1 SGHRS, CDR2 YFSETQ. V shed 0 bases and J shed 4 bases, with 8 bases lying between them. Details on this clone: Antigen unknown. Other DNA sequences from this sample encode an identical CDR3 as well.

The naive CD8 population came from CD45RO-negative cells selected for CCR7, without terminally differentiated effector memory CD45RA+ cells. Assay used: immunoSEQ multiplex PCR; TCRdb lists only in-frame clones, some missing. The sample has some 2,100,000 clones, just over 90% seen once. J is TRBJ2-7 and V is TRBV5-1; D remains ambiguous. This TCR was recovered from a man aged 18 to 29 in good health. Some clones in this sample may be carry-over from other donors' samples. Sample: naive CD8+ T cells from PBMCs. CDR3 loop: CASSLAQGYEQYF. The DNA of the CDR3 is TGCGCCAGCAGCTTGGCCCAAGGATACGAGCAGTACTTC. The full variable domain, with the rest looked up from reference TRBV5-1 and TRBJ2-7, is KAGVTQTPRYLIKTRGQQVTLSCSPISGHRSVSWYQQTPGQGLQFLFEYFSETQRNKGNFPGRFSGRQFSNSRSEMNVSTLELGDSALYLCASSLAQGYEQYFGPGTRLTVT.